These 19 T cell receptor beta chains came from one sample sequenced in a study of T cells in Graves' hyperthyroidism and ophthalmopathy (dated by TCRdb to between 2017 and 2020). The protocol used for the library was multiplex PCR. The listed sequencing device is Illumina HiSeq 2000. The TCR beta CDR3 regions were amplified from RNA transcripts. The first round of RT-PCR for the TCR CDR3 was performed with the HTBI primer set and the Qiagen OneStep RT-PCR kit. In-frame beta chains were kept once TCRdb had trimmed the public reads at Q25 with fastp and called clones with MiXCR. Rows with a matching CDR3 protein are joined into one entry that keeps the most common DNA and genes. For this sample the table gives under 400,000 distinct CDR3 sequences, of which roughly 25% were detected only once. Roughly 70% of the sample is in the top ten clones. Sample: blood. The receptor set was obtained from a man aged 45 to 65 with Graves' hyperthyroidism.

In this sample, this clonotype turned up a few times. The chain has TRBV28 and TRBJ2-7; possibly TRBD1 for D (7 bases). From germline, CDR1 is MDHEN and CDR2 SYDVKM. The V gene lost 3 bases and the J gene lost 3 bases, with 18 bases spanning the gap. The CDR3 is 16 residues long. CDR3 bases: TGTGCCAGCAGTTTCGGCAGGGGGGAGACCGACTACGAGCAGTACTTC. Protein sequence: CASSFGRGETDYEQYF.

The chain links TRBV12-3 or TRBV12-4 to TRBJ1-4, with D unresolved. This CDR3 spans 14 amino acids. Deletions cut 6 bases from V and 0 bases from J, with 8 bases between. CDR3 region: CASSHFSTNEKLFF. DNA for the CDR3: TGTGCCAGCAGCCACTTTTCAACTAATGAAAAACTGTTTTTT.

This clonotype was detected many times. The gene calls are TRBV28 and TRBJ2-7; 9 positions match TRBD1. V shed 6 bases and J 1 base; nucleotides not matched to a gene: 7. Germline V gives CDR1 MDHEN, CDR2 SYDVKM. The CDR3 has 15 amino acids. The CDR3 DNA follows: TGTGCCAGCAGCCGTGGACAGGGGTTTTCCTACGAGCAGTACTTC. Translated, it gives CASSRGQGFSYEQYF. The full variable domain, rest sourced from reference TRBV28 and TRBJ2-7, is DVKVTQSSRYLVKRTGEKVFLECVQDMDHENMFWYRQDPGLGLRLIYFSYDVKMKEKGDIPEGYSVSREKKERFSLILESASTNQTSMYLCASSRGQGFSYEQYFGPGTRLTVT.

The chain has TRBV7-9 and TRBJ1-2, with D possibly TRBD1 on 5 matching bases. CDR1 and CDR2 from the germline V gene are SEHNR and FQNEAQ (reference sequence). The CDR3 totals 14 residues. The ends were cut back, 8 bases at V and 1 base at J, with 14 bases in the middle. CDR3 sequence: CASGKHDSNYGYTF. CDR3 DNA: TGTGCCAGCGGAAAACACGACAGTAACTATGGCTACACCTTC.

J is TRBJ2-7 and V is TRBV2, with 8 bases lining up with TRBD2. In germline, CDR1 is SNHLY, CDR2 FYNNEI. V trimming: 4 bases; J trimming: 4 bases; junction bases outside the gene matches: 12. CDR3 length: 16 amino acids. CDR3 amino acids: CASSGRGGTSGYEQYF. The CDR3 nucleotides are TGTGCCAGCAGTGGCAGGGGAGGGACTAGTGGTTACGAGCAGTACTTC.

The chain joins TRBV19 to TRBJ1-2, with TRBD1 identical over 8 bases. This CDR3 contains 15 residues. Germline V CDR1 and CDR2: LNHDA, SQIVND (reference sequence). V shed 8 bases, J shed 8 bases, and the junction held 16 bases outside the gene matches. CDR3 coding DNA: TGTGCCAGTCGCCGCCGGGACAGGCTGAGTATGGGCTACACCTTC. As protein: CASRRRDRLSMGYTF.

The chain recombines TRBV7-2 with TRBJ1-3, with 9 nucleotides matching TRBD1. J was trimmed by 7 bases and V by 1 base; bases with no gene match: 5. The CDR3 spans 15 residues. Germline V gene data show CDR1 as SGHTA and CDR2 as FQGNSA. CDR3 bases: TGTGCCAGCAGCTTAGTGGGGACAGGGCGGAACACCATATATTTT. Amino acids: CASSLVGTGRNTIYF.

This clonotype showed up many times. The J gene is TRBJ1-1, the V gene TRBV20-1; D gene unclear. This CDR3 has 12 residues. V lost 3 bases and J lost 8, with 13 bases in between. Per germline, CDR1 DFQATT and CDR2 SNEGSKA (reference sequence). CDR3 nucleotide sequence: TGCAGTGCTAGTCTTTTCACGAGGGAAGCTTTCTTT. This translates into CSASLFTREAFF.

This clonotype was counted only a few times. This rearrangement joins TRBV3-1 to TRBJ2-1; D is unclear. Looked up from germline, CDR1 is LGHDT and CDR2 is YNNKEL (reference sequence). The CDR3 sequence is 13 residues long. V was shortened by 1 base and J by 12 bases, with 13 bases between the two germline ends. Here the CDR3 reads CASSQAHSFSQFF. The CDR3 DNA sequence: TGTGCCAGCAGCCAAGCCCACTCGTTCTCGCAGTTCTTC.

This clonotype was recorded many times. The CDR3 DNA is TGTGCCAGCAGCTTACCGGGACAGACCTACGAGCAGTACTTC. Amino acid sequence: CASSLPGQTYEQYF. The rearrangement links TRBV7-9 to TRBJ2-7, with TRBD1 matching 7 bases. V lost 2 bases to trimming and J lost 2 bases; unmatched junction nucleotides: 3. Germline V lookup: CDR1 SEHNR, CDR2 FQNEAQ (reference sequence). There are 14 residues in the CDR3.

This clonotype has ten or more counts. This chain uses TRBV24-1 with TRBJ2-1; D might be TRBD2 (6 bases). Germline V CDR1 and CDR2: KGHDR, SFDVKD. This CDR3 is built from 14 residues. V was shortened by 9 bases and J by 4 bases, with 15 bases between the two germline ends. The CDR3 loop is CATRPASEYNEQFF. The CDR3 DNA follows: TGTGCCACCCGCCCCGCTAGCGAGTACAATGAGCAGTTCTTC.

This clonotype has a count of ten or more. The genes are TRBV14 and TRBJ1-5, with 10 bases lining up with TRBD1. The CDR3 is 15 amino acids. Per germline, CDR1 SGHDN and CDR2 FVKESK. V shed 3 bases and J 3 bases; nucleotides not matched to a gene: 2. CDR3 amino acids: CASSHGTGANQPQHF. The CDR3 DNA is TGTGCCAGCAGCCATGGGACAGGGGCCAATCAGCCCCAGCATTTT.

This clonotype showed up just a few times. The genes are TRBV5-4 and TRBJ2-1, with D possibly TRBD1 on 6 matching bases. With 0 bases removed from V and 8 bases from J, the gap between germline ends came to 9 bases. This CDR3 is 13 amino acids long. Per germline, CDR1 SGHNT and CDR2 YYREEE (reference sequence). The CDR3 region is CASSLASGDEQFF. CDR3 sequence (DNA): TGTGCCAGCAGCTTGGCATCAGGGGATGAGCAGTTCTTC.

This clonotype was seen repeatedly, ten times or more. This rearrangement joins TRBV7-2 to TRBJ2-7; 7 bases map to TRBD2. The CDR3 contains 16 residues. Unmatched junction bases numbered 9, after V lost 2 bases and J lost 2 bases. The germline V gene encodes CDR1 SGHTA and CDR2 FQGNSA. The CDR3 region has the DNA TGTGCCAGCAGCTTATCCTCACTAGCGCAAGCCTACGAGCAGTACTTC. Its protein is CASSLSSLAQAYEQYF.

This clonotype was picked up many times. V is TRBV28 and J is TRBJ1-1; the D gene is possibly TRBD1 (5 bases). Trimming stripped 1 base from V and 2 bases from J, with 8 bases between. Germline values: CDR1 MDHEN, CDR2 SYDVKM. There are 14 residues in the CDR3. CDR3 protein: CASSLSGFNTEAFF. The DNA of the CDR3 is TGTGCCAGCAGTTTATCAGGGTTCAACACTGAAGCTTTCTTT.

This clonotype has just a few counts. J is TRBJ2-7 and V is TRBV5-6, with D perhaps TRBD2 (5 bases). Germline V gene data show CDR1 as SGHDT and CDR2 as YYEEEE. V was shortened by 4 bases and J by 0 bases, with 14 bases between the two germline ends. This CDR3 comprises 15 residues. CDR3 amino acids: CASSVGLSTSYEQYF. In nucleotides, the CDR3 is TGTGCCAGCAGCGTCGGACTGTCAACCTCCTACGAGCAGTACTTC. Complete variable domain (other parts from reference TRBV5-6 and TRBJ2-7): DAGVTQSPTHLIKTRGQQVTLRCSPKSGHDTVSWYQQALGQGPQFIFQYYEEEERQRGNFPDRFSGHQFPNYSSELNVNALLLGDSALYLCASSVGLSTSYEQYFGPGTRLTVT.

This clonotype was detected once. CDR3 nucleotide sequence: TGTGCCAGCAGCCCTGGGACAGCCTTTACGTCTAACTATGGCTACACCTTC. It specifies CASSPGTAFTSNYGYTF. This chain uses TRBV7-9 with TRBJ1-2, with TRBD1 matching over 7 bases. Germline V lookup: CDR1 SEHNR, CDR2 FQNEAQ (reference sequence). Trimming cost V 5 bases and J 0 bases; bases outside gene matches: 12. The CDR3 is 17 amino acids.

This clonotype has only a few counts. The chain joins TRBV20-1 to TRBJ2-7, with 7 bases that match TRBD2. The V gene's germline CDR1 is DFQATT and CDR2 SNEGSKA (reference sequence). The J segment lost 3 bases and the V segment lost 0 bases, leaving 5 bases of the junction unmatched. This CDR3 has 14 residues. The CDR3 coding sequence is TGCAGTGCTAGAGATCCCAGCGGGAACTACGAGCAGTACTTC. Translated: CSARDPSGNYEQYF.

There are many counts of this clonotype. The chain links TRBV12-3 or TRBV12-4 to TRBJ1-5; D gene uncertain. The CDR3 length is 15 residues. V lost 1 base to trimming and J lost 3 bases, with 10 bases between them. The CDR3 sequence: CASSLGVGSNQPQHF. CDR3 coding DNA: TGTGCCAGCAGTTTAGGGGTGGGGTCCAATCAGCCCCAGCATTTT.